One and the same sample provided the 7 T cell receptor beta chains below, sequenced in a study of lymphopenia after photon versus proton radiotherapy. The repertoire was sequenced with immunoSEQ multiplex PCR; TCRdb's copy has only in-frame clones and lacks some. The table records about 25,000 clones, about four fifths of them present only once. This material consisted of peripheral blood, taken from a patient treated with photon-based radiotherapy. The receptor set was obtained from a woman aged 50 to 60 with pancreatic cancer.

This chain joins TRBV7-8 and TRBJ2-3; 10 bases align to TRBD2. Trimming removed 0 bases from V and 2 bases from J; junction bases left unmatched: 5. The CDR3 totals 17 residues. Germline V gene lookup returns CDR1 SGHVS and CDR2 FQNEAQ. This chain's CDR3 is CASSLAETSGYTDTQYF. DNA for the CDR3: TGTGCCAGCAGCTTAGCGGAGACTAGCGGGTACACAGATACGCAGTATTTT.

The V gene is TRBV6-5, the J gene TRBJ1-5; TRBD1 might be the D (6 bases). The CDR3 loop spans 13 amino acids. CDR1 is MNHEY and CDR2 is SVGAGI in the germline V gene. Trimming took 6 bases from V and 7 from J, leaving 13 bases between them. CDR3 bases: TGTGCCAGCAGCCCCGCAGGGGTCCAGCCCCAGCATTTT. This encodes CASSPAGVQPQHF.

This clone occurred once. This chain connects TRBV4-1 to TRBJ2-1; 11 nucleotides line up with TRBD1. Germline loops: CDR1 MGHRA, CDR2 YSYEKL. V dropped 3 bases and J dropped 10; count of bases not matched to a gene: 17. CDR3 size: 18 residues. The CDR3 region is CASSHLEGTGGRLKEQFF. The DNA of the CDR3 is TGCGCCAGCAGCCACCTAGAAGGGACAGGGGGGAGGCTAAAGGAGCAGTTCTTC.

The chain couples TRBV19 to TRBJ2-3; D unresolved. Germline values: CDR1 LNHDA, CDR2 SQIVND (reference sequence). Trimming left V 6 bases short and J 0 bases short, with 7 bases between. This CDR3 contains 13 residues. The CDR3 region is CASRSLSTDTQYF. The CDR3 nucleotides read TGTGCCAGTAGAAGTCTAAGCACAGATACGCAGTATTTT. Full variable domain (rest looked up from reference TRBV19 and TRBJ2-3): DGGITQSPKYLFRKEGQNVTLSCEQNLNHDAMYWYRQDPGQGLRLIYYSQIVNDFQKGDIAEGYSVSREKKESFPLTVTSAQKNPTAFYLCASRSLSTDTQYFGPGTRLTVL.

This chain connects TRBV4-2 to TRBJ1-1; D is unresolved. The CDR3 contains 18 residues. Trimming pared 1 base from V and 0 bases from J, leaving 18 bases between. CDR1 is LGHNA and CDR2 is YNFKEQ in the germline V gene. CDR3 nucleotide sequence: TGTGCCAGCAGCCAAGGCCCCATGGGGTACAGCATGAACACTGAAGCTTTCTTT. This codes for CASSQGPMGYSMNTEAFF.

The chain couples TRBV19 to TRBJ2-1; D is unresolved. Germline V gene data show CDR1 as LNHDA and CDR2 as SQIVND (reference sequence). The CDR3 is 12 amino acids. V lost 7 bases and J 7 bases, leaving 11 bases between the germline ends. The CDR3 sequence: CASTMGRNEQFF. CDR3 DNA sequence: TGTGCCAGTACCATGGGTCGGAATGAGCAGTTCTTC.

The genes are TRBV13 and TRBJ1-4; 10 bases agree with TRBD1. Trimming cost V 5 bases and J 5 bases; bases outside gene matches: 5. The CDR3 spans 15 residues. Germline V gives CDR1 PRHDT, CDR2 FYEKMQ (reference sequence). CDR3 nucleotide sequence: TGTGCCAGCAGCGGCCGACAGGGGGCGAATGAAAAACTGTTTTTT. This sequence encodes CASSGRQGANEKLFF.